Listed below are T cell receptor beta chains from one sample, sequenced in a study of cytomegalovirus exposure and HLA in healthy donors. Profiled with immunoSEQ multiplex PCR; TCRdb holds only in-frame clones, not every one. The sample lists roughly 150,000 clones, around four fifths occurring once. The specimen sequenced was PBMCs. The receptor set was obtained from a male donor in good health and CMV-seronegative. The CDR3 runs from the conserved cysteine through the conserved F or W. A D gene is named only where the DNA matches it firmly. Clone size is given for some rows only: seen once, a few or many times, or a class if the clone is expanded.

TRBJ1-5,TRBV19,.,TRBD1,CASRSTGVDQPQHF,TGTGCCAGTAGATCCACAGGGGTCGATCAGCCCCAGCATTTT
TRBJ2-1,TRBV5-4,once,TRBD2,CASSLAGHSYNEQFF,TGTGCCAGCAGTCTAGCGGGTCACTCCTACAATGAGCAGTTCTTC
TRBJ2-7,TRBV28,.,TRBD2,CASSSGTRGYEQYF,TGTGCCAGCAGCTCCGGGACTAGAGGTTACGAGCAGTACTTC
TRBJ2-4,TRBV4-2,.,.,CASSQGQGGKNIQYF,TGTGCCAGCAGCCAAGGTCAGGGCGGCAAAAACATTCAGTACTTC
TRBJ2-2,TRBV2,few,.,CASSEQGSFTGELFF,TGTGCCAGCAGTGAACAGGGAAGCTTCACCGGGGAGCTGTTTTTT
TRBJ1-1,TRBV4-3,.,TRBD1,CASSVPGTGGTEAFF,TGCGCCAGCAGCGTACCCGGGACAGGGGGAACTGAAGCTTTCTTT
TRBJ1-2,TRBV5-5,.,.,CASRNGHGYGYTF,TGTGCCAGCAGAAATGGACACGGCTATGGCTACACCTTC
TRBJ1-2,TRBV6-6,once,.,CASSYADSGGYTF,TGTGCCAGCAGTTACGCGGACAGCGGTGGCTACACCTTC
TRBJ2-3,TRBV4-2,.,TRBD2,CASSQSSSGTDTQYF,TGTGCCAGCAGCCAAAGCTCTAGCGGGACAGATACGCAGTATTTT
TRBJ2-1,TRBV19,.,TRBD2,CASRKTSGAYNEQFF,TGTGCCAGTAGAAAGACTAGCGGGGCCTACAATGAGCAGTTCTTC
TRBJ2-5,TRBV6-5,.,TRBD1,CASSGTGGYETQYF,TGTGCCAGCAGTGGGACAGGGGGCTATGAGACCCAGTACTTC
TRBJ2-3,TRBV7-2,.,TRBD1,CASSLGTGLDTQYF,TGTGCCAGCAGCTTAGGGACAGGGTTAGATACGCAGTATTTT
TRBJ1-2,TRBV29-1,.,.,CSVSLGVGYTF,TGCAGCGTGAGTCTCGGGGTCGGCTACACCTTC
TRBJ1-2,TRBV2,few,TRBD1,CASSEAPGTVDGYTF,TGTGCCAGCAGTGAAGCCCCCGGGACAGTGGATGGCTACACCTTC
TRBJ2-5,TRBV9,.,.,CASSVVGGETQYF,TGTGCCAGCAGCGTAGTCGGAGGCGAGACCCAGTACTTC
TRBJ1-4,TRBV27,.,.,CASSIGPGANEKLFF,TGTGCCAGCAGTATAGGGCCAGGGGCTAATGAAAAACTGTTTTTT
TRBJ2-3,TRBV5-1,.,.,CASSLAGGTGTDTQYF,TGCGCCAGCAGCTTGGCCGGCGGGACCGGCACAGATACGCAGTATTTT
TRBJ1-1,TRBV2,.,.,CASSGPTGNTEAFF,TGTGCCAGCAGTGGCCCGACAGGGAACACTGAAGCTTTCTTT
TRBJ2-1,TRBV7-9,.,.,CASSLAGGYNEQFF,TGTGCCAGCAGCTTAGCGGGGGGTTACAATGAGCAGTTCTTC
TRBJ2-7,TRBV11-1,.,.,CASSLAVGGSYEQYF,TGTGCCAGCAGCTTAGCTGTAGGAGGATCCTACGAGCAGTACTTC
TRBJ1-5,TRBV18,.,.,CASSPKGGNQPQHF,TGTGCCAGCTCACCTAAGGGGGGCAATCAGCCCCAGCATTTT
TRBJ1-1,TRBV10-3,.,.,CATTAGQGNTEAFF,TGTGCCACAACCGCCGGGCAGGGGAACACTGAAGCTTTCTTT
TRBJ1-6,TRBV27,few,TRBD1,CASSFRTGGSPLHF,TGTGCCAGCAGTTTCCGGACAGGGGGTTCACCCCTCCACTTT
TRBJ2-5,TRBV7-3,few,.,CASSSQGGRETQYF,TGTGCCAGCAGCTCACAGGGGGGGAGAGAGACCCAGTACTTC
TRBJ1-1,TRBV14,.,TRBD1,CASSSNGQGPLMNTEAFF,TGTGCCAGCAGCTCCAACGGACAGGGGCCCCTTATGAACACTGAAGCTTTCTTT
TRBJ1-2,TRBV10-3,once,.,CAISWTVEVEYGYTF,TGTGCCATCAGCTGGACGGTGGAGGTGGAATATGGCTACACCTTC
TRBJ2-1,TRBV29-1,.,TRBD2,CSVFLAGAYNEQFF,TGCAGCGTTTTTTTAGCGGGGGCCTACAATGAGCAGTTCTTC
TRBJ2-1,TRBV7-3,.,TRBD2,CASSSGGGLNNEQFF,TGTGCCAGCAGCTCCGGCGGGGGATTAAACAATGAGCAGTTCTTC
TRBJ2-7,TRBV6-6,once,.,CASSPLGSSYEQYF,TGTGCCAGCAGCCCCTTGGGGAGCTCCTACGAGCAGTACTTC
TRBJ1-1,TRBV7-3,.,TRBD1,CASSPQGATEAFF,TGTGCCAGCAGCCCACAGGGGGCCACTGAAGCTTTCTTT
TRBJ2-1,TRBV5-1,.,TRBD2,CASSYLLGTSGDNEQFF,TGCGCCAGCAGCTACCTACTCGGGACTAGCGGGGACAATGAGCAGTTCTTC
TRBJ2-5,TRBV4-1,.,TRBD2,CASSQDTSGVETQYF,TGCGCCAGCAGCCAAGATACCAGCGGGGTGGAGACCCAGTACTTC
TRBJ1-3,TRBV13,.,TRBD1,CASSSDSTGSGNTIYF,TGTGCCAGCAGCTCTGATTCGACAGGGTCTGGAAACACCATATATTTT
TRBJ1-3,TRBV11-1,few,TRBD1,CASSPPGQRGNTIYF,TGTGCCAGCAGCCCTCCGGGACAGCGCGGAAACACCATATATTTT
TRBJ2-6,TRBV4-3,once,.,CASSQEGLRRTGANVLTF,TGCGCCAGCAGCCAAGAAGGTCTGCGGAGGACCGGGGCCAACGTCCTGACTTTC
TRBJ2-1,TRBV11-2,.,TRBD2,CASNGGGLAGVGHEQFF,TGTGCCAGCAACGGGGGGGGACTAGCGGGAGTCGGCCATGAGCAGTTCTTC
TRBJ2-3,TRBV4-3,.,TRBD1,CASSPGQGADTQYF,TGCGCCAGCAGCCCAGGACAGGGCGCAGATACGCAGTATTTT
TRBJ1-4,TRBV28,.,TRBD1,CASSEQQGAGEKLFF,TGTGCCAGCAGTGAACAACAGGGGGCGGGGGAAAAACTGTTTTTT
TRBJ2-3,TRBV5-5,.,.,CASSLTGMLFTDTQYF,TGTGCCAGCAGCTTGACGGGGATGCTCTTCACAGATACGCAGTATTTT
TRBJ2-7,TRBV9,.,.,CASSRGGGTYEQYF,TGTGCCAGCAGTAGGGGGGGCGGAACCTACGAGCAGTACTTC
TRBJ2-2,TRBV19,.,TRBD2,CASSKPGRGTGELFF,TGTGCCAGTAGTAAACCGGGGAGGGGCACCGGGGAGCTGTTTTTT
TRBJ1-2,TRBV9,few,.,CASSVGQGPHGYTF,TGTGCCAGCAGCGTAGGCCAGGGGCCGCATGGCTACACCTTC
TRBJ1-5,TRBV5-5,.,TRBD1,CASSAGQGVTQPQHF,TGTGCCAGCAGCGCGGGACAGGGGGTTACTCAGCCCCAGCATTTT
TRBJ1-5,TRBV5-5,.,.,CASSSTGLNQPQHF,TGTGCCAGCAGCAGCACAGGGCTCAATCAGCCCCAGCATTTT
TRBJ1-5,TRBV7-8,.,TRBD1,CASTPGQGYQPQHF,TGTGCCAGCACCCCGGGACAGGGGTATCAGCCCCAGCATTTT
TRBJ2-6,TRBV21-1,few,.,CASSLFRHGAYLTSGANVLTF,TGTGCCAGCAGCCTCTTTCGGCACGGAGCGTACCTGACCTCTGGGGCCAACGTCCTGACTTTC
TRBJ2-1,TRBV11-2,few,.,CASSLQWDEQFF,TGTGCCAGCAGCCTACAGTGGGATGAGCAGTTCTTC
TRBJ2-5,TRBV5-1,.,TRBD1,CASSLGDRANQETQYF,TGCGCCAGCAGCTTGGGGGACAGGGCTAACCAAGAGACCCAGTACTTC
TRBJ2-3,TRBV5-6,few,.,CASSFQGLGTDTQYF,TGTGCCAGCAGCTTTCAGGGCCTGGGCACAGATACGCAGTATTTT
TRBJ1-5,TRBV14,.,.,CASSPQGDQPQHF,TGTGCCAGCAGTCCCCAGGGCGATCAGCCCCAGCATTTT
TRBJ2-6,TRBV28,once,.,CASSLSRLPGANVLTF,TGTGCCAGCAGTTTATCGCGGCTACCTGGGGCCAACGTCCTGACTTTC
TRBJ2-2,TRBV5-1,.,TRBD2,CASTETSGNTGELFF,TGCGCCAGCACGGAGACTAGCGGGAACACCGGGGAGCTGTTTTTT
TRBJ1-1,TRBV5-1,few,.,CASSRDRINTEAFF,TGCGCCAGCAGCAGAGACAGGATTAACACTGAAGCTTTCTTT
TRBJ1-1,TRBV29-1,.,.,CSVEQGNTEAFF,TGCAGCGTTGAACAGGGGAACACTGAAGCTTTCTTT
TRBJ1-1,TRBV6-6,.,.,CASNLDRTNTEAFF,TGTGCCAGCAACCTCGACAGGACGAACACTGAAGCTTTCTTT